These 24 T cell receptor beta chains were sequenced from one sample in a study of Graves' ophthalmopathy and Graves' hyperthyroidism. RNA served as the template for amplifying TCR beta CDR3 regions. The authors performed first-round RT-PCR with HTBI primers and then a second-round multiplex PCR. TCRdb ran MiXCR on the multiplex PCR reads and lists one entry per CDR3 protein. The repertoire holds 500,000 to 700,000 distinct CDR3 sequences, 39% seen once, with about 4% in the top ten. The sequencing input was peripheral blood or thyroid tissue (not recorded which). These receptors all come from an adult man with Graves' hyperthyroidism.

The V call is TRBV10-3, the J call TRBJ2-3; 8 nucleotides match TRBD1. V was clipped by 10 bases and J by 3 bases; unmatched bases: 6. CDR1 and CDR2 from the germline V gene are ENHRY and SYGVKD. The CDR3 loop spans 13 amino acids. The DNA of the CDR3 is TGTGCCAGGGCCAGGGGGCTAACAGATACGCAGTATTTT. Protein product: CARARGLTDTQYF.

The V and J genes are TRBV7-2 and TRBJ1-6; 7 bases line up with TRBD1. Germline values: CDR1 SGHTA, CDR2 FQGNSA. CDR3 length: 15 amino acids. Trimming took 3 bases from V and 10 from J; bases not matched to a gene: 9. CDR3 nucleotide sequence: TGTGCCAGCAGCTTGAAGGGGGCGTGGGGGTCACCCCTCCACTTT. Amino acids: CASSLKGAWGSPLHF.

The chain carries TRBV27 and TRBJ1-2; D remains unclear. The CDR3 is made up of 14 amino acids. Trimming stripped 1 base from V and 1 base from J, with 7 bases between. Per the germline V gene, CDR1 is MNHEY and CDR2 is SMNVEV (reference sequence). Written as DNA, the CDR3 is TGTGCCAGCAGTTTATGGCCGGGTAACTATGGCTACACCTTC. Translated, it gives CASSLWPGNYGYTF.

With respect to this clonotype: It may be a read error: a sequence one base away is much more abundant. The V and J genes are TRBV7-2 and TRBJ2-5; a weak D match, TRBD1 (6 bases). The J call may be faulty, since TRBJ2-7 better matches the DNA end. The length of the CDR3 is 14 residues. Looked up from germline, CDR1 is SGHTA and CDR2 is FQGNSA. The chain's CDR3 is CASSFRGFLDEQYF. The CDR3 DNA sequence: TGTGCCAGCAGCTTCAGGGGATTTCTGGACGAGCAGTACTTC.

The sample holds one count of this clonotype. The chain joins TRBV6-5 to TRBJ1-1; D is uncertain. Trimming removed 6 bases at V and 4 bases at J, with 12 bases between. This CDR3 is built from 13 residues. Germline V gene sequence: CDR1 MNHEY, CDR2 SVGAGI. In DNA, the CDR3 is TGTGCCAGCAGCCTTACAACGAGCACTGAAGCTTTCTTT. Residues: CASSLTTSTEAFF.

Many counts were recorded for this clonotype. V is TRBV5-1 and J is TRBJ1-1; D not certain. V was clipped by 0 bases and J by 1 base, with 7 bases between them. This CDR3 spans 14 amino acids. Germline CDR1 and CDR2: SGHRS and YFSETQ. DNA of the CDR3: TGCGCCAGCAGCTTGGCCTCTAGGAACACTGAAGCTTTCTTT. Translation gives CASSLASRNTEAFF.

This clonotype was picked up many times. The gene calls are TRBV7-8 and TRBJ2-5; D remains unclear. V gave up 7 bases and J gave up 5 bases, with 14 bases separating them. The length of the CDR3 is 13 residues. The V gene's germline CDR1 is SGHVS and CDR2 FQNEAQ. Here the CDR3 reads CASKPHVQETQYF. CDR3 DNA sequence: TGTGCCAGCAAACCCCACGTCCAGGAGACCCAGTACTTC.

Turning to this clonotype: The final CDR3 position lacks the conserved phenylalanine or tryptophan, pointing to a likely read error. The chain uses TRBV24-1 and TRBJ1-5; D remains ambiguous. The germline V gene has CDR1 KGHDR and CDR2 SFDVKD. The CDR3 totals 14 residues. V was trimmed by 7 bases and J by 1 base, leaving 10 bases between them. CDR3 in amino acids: CATSQYGSNQPQHL. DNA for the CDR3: TGTGCCACCAGCCAGTACGGCAGCAATCAGCCCCAGCATTTG.

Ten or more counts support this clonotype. For the CDR3, the DNA is TGTGCCAGCAGCTTAGAAGGAGACAGGCCCTACGAGCAGTACTTC. Its translation: CASSLEGDRPYEQYF. This chain links TRBV7-8 with TRBJ2-7; possible D gene TRBD1, 6 bases. The CDR3 has 15 residues. Trimming stripped 1 base from V and 2 bases from J, with 12 bases between. Germline CDR1 SGHVS, CDR2 FQNEAQ.

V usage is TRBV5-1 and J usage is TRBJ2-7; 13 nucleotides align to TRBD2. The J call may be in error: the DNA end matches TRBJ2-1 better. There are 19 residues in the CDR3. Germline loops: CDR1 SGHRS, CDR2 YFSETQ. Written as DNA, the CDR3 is TGCGCCAGCAGCATTACTAGCGGGGGGGTACCGAGCTCCTACAATGAGCAGTTCTTC. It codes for CASSITSGGVPSSYNEQFF.

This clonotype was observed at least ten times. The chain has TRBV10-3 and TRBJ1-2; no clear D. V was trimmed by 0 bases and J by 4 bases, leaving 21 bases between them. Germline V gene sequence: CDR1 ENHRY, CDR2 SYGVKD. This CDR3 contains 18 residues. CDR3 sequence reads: CAISESSLKAPEIYGYTF. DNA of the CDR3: TGTGCCATCAGTGAGTCGAGTTTAAAGGCCCCGGAAATCTATGGCTACACCTTC.

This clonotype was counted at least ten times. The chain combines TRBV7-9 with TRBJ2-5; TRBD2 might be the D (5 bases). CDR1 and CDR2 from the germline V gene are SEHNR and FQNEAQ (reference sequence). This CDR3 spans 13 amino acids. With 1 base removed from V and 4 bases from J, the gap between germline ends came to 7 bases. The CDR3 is CASSLVLAETQYF. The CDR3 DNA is TGTGCCAGCAGCTTAGTTCTAGCAGAGACCCAGTACTTC.

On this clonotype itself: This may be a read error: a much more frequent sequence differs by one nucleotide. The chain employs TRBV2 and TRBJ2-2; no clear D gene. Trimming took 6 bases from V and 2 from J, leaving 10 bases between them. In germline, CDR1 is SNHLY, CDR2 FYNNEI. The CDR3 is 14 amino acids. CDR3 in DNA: TGTGCCAGCAGACAAAACATCAACACCGGGGAGCTGTTTTTT. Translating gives CASRQNINTGELFF. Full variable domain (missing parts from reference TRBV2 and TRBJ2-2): EPEVTQTPSHQVTQMGQEVILRCVPISNHLYFYWYRQILGQKVEFLVSFYNNEISEKSEIFDDQFSVERPDGSNFTLKIRSTKLEDSAMYFCASRQNINTGELFFGEGSRLTVL.

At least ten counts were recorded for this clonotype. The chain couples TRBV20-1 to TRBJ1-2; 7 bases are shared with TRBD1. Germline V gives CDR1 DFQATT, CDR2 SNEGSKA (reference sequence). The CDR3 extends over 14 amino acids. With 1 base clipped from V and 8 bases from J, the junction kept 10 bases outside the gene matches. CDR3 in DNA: TGCAGTGCTAGAGGTTCAAGGGGGCGCTACGGCTACACCTTC. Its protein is CSARGSRGRYGYTF.

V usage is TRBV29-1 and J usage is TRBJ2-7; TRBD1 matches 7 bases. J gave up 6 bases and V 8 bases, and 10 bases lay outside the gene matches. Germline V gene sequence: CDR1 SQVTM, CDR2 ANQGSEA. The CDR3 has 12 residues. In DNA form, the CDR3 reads TGCAGCTTGAAGGGGGCGCCGGGCGAGCAGTACTTC. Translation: CSLKGAPGEQYF.

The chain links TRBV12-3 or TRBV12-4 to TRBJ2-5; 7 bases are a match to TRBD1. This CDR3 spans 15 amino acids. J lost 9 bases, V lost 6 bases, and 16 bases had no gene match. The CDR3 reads CASRADRPSNQPQYF. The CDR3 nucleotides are TGTGCCAGCAGGGCGGACAGGCCTAGCAATCAGCCCCAGTACTTC.

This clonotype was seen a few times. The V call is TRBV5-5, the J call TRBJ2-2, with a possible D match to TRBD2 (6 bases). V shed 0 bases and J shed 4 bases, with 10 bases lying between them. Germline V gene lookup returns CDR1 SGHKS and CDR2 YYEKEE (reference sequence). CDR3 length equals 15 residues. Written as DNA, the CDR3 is TGTGCCAGCAGCTTGGTCAGGAGGGGCACCGGGGAGCTGTTTTTT. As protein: CASSLVRRGTGELFF.

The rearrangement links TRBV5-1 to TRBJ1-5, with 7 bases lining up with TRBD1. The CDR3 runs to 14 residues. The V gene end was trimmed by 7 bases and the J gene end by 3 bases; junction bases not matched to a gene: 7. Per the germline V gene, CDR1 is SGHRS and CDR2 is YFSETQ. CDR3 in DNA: TGCGCCAGCGTAGCGGGACAGCTCAATCAGCCCCAGCATTTT. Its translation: CASVAGQLNQPQHF.

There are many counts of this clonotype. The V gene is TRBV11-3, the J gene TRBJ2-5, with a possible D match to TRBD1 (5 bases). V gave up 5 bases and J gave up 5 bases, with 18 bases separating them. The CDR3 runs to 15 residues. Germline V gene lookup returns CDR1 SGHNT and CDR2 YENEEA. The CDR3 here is CASSARQSQRETQYF. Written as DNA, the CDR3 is TGTGCCAGCAGCGCGCGACAGTCCCAGAGGGAGACCCAGTACTTC.

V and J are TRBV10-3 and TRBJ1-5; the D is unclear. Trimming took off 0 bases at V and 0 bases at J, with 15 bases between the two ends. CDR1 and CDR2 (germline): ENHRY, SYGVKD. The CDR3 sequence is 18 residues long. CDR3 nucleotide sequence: TGTGCCATCAGTGAGTCTGGAGGGTTTGGATATAGCAATCAGCCCCAGCATTTT. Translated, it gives CAISESGGFGYSNQPQHF.

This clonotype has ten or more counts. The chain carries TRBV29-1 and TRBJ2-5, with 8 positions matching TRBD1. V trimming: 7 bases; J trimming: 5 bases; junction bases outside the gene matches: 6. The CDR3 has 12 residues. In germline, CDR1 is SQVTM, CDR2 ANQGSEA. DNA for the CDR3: TGCAGCGGGACAGGGCTACGGGAGACCCAGTACTTC. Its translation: CSGTGLRETQYF.

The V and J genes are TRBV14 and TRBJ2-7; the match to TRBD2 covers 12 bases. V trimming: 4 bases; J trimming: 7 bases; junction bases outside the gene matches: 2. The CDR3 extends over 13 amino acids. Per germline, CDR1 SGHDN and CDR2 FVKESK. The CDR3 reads CASSLTSGREQYF. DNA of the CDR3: TGTGCCAGCAGCCTTACTAGCGGGAGGGAGCAGTACTTC. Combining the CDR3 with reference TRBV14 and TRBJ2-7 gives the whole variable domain EAGVTQFPSHSVIEKGQTVTLRCDPISGHDNLYWYRRVMGKEIKFLLHFVKESKQDESGMPNNRFLAERTGGTYSTLKVQPAELEDSGVYFCASSLTSGREQYFGPGTRLTVT.

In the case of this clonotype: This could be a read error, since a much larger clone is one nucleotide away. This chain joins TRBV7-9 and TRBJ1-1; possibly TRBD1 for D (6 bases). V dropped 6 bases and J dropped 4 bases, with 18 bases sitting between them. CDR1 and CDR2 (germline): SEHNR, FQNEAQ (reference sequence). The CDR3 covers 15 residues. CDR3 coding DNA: TGTGCCAGCAGTGGGAACAGGGCCCTGAGCACTGAAGCTTTCTTT. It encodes CASSGNRALSTEAFF.

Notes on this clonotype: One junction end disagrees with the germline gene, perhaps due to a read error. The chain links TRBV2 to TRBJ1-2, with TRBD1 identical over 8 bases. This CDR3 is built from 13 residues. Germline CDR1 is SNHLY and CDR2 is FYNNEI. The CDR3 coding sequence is TGTGCCAGCAGTTGGACAGGGCCGGGGGGCTGCACCTTC. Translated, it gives CASSWTGPGGCTF. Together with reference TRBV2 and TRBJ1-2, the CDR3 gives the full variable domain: EPEVTQTPSHQVTQMGQEVILRCVPISNHLYFYWYRQILGQKVEFLVSFYNNEISEKSEIFDDQFSVERPDGSNFTLKIRSTKLEDSAMYFCASSWTGPGGCTFGSGTRLTVV.